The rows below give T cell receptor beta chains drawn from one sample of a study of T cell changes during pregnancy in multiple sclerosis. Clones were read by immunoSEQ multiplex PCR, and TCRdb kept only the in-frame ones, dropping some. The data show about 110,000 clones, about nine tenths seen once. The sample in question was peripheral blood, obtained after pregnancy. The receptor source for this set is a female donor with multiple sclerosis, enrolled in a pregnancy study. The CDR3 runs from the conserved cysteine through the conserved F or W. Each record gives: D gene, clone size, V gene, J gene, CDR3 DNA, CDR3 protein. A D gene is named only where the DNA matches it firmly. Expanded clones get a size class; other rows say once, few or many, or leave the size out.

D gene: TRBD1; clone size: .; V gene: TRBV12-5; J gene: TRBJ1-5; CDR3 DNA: TGTGCTAGTGGTTTAAGACAGGGTCTTGGGGATCAGCCCCAGCATTTT; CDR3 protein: CASGLRQGLGDQPQHF
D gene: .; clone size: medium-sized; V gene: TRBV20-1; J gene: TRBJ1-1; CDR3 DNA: TGCAGTGCTAATGGCGGTGAAGCTTTCTTT; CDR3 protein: CSANGGEAFF
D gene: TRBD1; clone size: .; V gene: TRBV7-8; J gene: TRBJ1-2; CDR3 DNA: TGTGCCAGCAGCTCAAAACAGGGGCGAGGGTATGGCTACACCTTC; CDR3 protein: CASSSKQGRGYGYTF
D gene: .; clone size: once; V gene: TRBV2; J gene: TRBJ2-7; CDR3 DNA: TGTGCCAGCAGACAAAACAGGGAGAAGCAGTACTTC; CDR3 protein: CASRQNREKQYF
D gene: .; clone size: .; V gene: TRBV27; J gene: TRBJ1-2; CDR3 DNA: TGTGCCAGCAGTTTGAAGCCGACAGGCTCTAGTGGCTACACCTTC; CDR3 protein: CASSLKPTGSSGYTF
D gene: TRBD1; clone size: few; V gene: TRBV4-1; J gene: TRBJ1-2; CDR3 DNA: TGCGCCAGCAGCCAAGCCGGGACAGGGGCTGTCTATGGCTACACCTTC; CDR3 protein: CASSQAGTGAVYGYTF
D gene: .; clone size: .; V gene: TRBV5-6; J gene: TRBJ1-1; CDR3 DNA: TGTGCCAGCAGCTTGGTTGGGGGCGCGGGTGCTTTCTTT; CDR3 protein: CASSLVGGAGAFF
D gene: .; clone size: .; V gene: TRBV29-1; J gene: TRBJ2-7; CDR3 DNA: TGCAGCGTTGCCGAGACGGAGGCCTACGAGCAGTACTTC; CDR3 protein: CSVAETEAYEQYF
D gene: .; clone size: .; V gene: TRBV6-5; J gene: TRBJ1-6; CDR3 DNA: TGTGCCAGCAGTCAGGAACAAAATTCACCCCTCCACTTT; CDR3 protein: CASSQEQNSPLHF
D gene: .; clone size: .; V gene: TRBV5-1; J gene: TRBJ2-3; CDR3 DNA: TGCGCCAGCAGCTTGGGTCGGCCAGGTTGGGAGGACCTCGATACGCAGTATTTT; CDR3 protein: CASSLGRPGWEDLDTQYF
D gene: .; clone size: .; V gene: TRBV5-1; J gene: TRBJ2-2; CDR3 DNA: TGCGCCAGCAGCCCCAGTAACACCGGGGAGCTGTTTTTT; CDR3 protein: CASSPSNTGELFF
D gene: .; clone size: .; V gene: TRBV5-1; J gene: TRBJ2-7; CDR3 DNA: TGCGCCAGCAGCTTGGTCGGGGGTCTCTCCGAGCAGTACTTC; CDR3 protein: CASSLVGGLSEQYF
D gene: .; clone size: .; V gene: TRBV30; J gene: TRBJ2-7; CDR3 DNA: TGTGCCTGGAGCGACGACAGAACCTACGAGCAGTACTTC; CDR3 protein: CAWSDDRTYEQYF
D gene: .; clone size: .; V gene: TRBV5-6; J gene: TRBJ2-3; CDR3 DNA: TGTGCCAGCAGCTTGGTACAGGGTACCACAGATACGCAGTATTTT; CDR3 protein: CASSLVQGTTDTQYF
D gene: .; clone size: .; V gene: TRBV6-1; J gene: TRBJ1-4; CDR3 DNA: TGTGCCAGCAGTGAAGGGGAGGGATTAAGTGAAAAACTGTTTTTT; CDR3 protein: CASSEGEGLSEKLFF
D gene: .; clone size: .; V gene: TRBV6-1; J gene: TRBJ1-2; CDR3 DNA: TGTGCCAGCAGGGCACAGGACAGCTATGGCTACACCTTC; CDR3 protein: CASRAQDSYGYTF
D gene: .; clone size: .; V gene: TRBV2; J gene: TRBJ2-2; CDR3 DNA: TGTGCCAGCACCCAAGCAGGGGAGCTGTTTTTT; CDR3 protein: CASTQAGELFF
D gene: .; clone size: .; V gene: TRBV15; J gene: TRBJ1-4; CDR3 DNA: TGTGCCACCAGCGGTTTAACCACCAGGTTTAATGAAAAACTGTTTTTT; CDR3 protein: CATSGLTTRFNEKLFF
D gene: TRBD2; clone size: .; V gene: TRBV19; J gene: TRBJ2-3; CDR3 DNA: TGTGCCAGTAAACTCTTCGCGGGGGGCACAGATACGCAGTATTTT; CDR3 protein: CASKLFAGGTDTQYF
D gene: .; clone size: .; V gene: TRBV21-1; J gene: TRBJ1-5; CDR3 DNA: TGTGCCAGCAGCAAAGGTATTGTCGGGGATCTTCAGCCCCAGCATTTT; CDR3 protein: CASSKGIVGDLQPQHF
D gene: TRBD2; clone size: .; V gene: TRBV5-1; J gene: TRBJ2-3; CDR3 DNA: TGCGCCAGCAGCTTGGCTAGCGGACAAGCAGATACGCAGTATTTT; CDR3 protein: CASSLASGQADTQYF
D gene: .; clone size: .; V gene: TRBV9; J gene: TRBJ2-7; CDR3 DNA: TGTGCCAGCAGCGTAGGGGCAGGAGGGGCCTACGAGCAGTACTTC; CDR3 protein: CASSVGAGGAYEQYF